These 19 T cell receptor beta chains were all obtained from the same sample, sequenced in a study of T cells after yellow fever vaccination. TCRdb re-called the 5' RACE reads through MiXCR, storing one row per CDR3 protein. The profile shows a few hundred thousand distinct CDR3 sequences, around 3.9% of them singletons. Source: PBMCs, taken on the day of the yellow fever booster vaccination. Receptor source: a man between 18 and 29 years old who received the YFV17D yellow fever vaccine.

This clonotype was recorded many times. The chain combines TRBV12-3 or TRBV12-4 with TRBJ1-2; a possible D gene is TRBD1 (5 bases). This CDR3 comprises 13 residues. Trimming left V 5 bases short and J 8 bases short, with 15 bases between. The CDR3 loop reads CASSTVEGRGYTF. The CDR3 DNA follows: TGTGCCAGCAGTACCGTAGAGGGGAGAGGCTACACCTTC.

Many counts were recorded for this clonotype. The chain is built from TRBV4-3 and TRBJ2-3, with 11 positions matching TRBD2. Looked up from germline, CDR1 is LGHNA and CDR2 is YSLEER. With 1 base clipped from V and 3 bases from J, the junction kept 3 bases outside the gene matches. The CDR3 contains 16 residues. CDR3 amino acids: CASSQGASGGTDTQYF. The CDR3 coding sequence is TGCGCCAGCAGCCAAGGGGCTAGCGGGGGGACAGATACGCAGTATTTT.

This clonotype occurred a few times. The genes are TRBV5-5 and TRBJ1-1, with D unresolved. This CDR3 is built from 13 residues. Trimming removed 2 bases at V and 3 bases at J, with 8 bases between. Germline CDR1 reads SGHKS; CDR2 reads YYEKEE (reference sequence). Here the CDR3 reads CASSFNGDTEAFF. CDR3 coding DNA: TGTGCCAGCAGCTTTAATGGGGACACTGAAGCTTTCTTT.

This clonotype showed up many times. This rearrangement joins TRBV20-1 to TRBJ1-6; no clear D gene. Trimming removed 5 bases at V and 0 bases at J, with 17 bases between. CDR1 is DFQATT, CDR2 SNEGSKA, per germline (reference sequence). The CDR3 is 17 amino acids. The CDR3 nucleotides are TGCAGTGCTGGGAGGGAGGGTCCGAGCTCCTATAATTCACCCCTCCACTTT. This gives the protein CSAGREGPSSYNSPLHF.

The chain joins TRBV20-1 to TRBJ2-3, with 9 positions matching TRBD2. The junction had 12 bases not matched to a gene; V was cut back by 6 bases and J by 5 bases. The germline V gene encodes CDR1 DFQATT and CDR2 SNEGSKA (reference sequence). This CDR3 is built from 15 residues. The CDR3 protein is CSATGAGGVIDTQYF. The CDR3 coding sequence is TGCAGTGCAACTGGAGCGGGGGGAGTGATAGATACGCAGTATTTT.

The chain carries TRBV5-6 and TRBJ2-5; D unclear. The CDR3 extends over 15 amino acids. Germline CDR1 reads SGHDT; CDR2 reads YYEEEE. Trimming cost V 6 bases and J 2 bases, with 17 bases left between them. The CDR3 protein is CASTPSLGIQETQYF. The DNA of the CDR3 is TGTGCCAGCACCCCCTCGCTGGGGATTCAAGAGACCCAGTACTTC.

The chain links TRBV6-6 to TRBJ2-2; possible D gene TRBD2, 5 bases. This CDR3 comprises 14 residues. Germline assignment: CDR1 MNHNY and CDR2 SVGAGI (reference sequence). Deletions cut 5 bases from V and 6 bases from J, with 13 bases between. The CDR3 here is CASSPTNTAGELFF. DNA for the CDR3: TGTGCCAGCAGTCCGACTAATACGGCCGGGGAGCTGTTTTTT.

This clonotype was counted many times. The gene calls are TRBV11-2 and TRBJ1-2; D is possibly TRBD1 (5 bases). From germline, CDR1 is SGHAT and CDR2 FQNNGV. Trimming left V 2 bases short and J 0 bases short, with 13 bases between. CDR3 length equals 16 residues. CDR3: CASSLIQWGANYGYTF. DNA for the CDR3: TGTGCCAGCAGCTTAATTCAATGGGGCGCTAACTATGGCTACACCTTC.

This clonotype appeared many times. The V gene is TRBV27, the J gene TRBJ1-6, with 7 bases matching TRBD1. The CDR3 length is 14 residues. The J segment lost 11 bases and the V segment lost 5 bases, leaving 9 bases of the junction unmatched. The germline V gene has CDR1 MNHEY and CDR2 SMNVEV (reference sequence). DNA for the CDR3: TGTGCCAGCAGTCCAGGGACAGCCCGGCCACCCCTCCACTTT. Protein product: CASSPGTARPPLHF.

The table lists this clonotype with a few counts. The chain has TRBV9 and TRBJ2-3; D call uncertain. V lost 5 bases and J 4 bases, leaving 14 bases between the germline ends. CDR1 SGDLS and CDR2 YYNGEE come from the germline V gene. The CDR3 is made up of 14 amino acids. The CDR3 DNA sequence: TGTGCCAGCAGTGCGACCCAGCCGGCAGATACGCAGTATTTT. Its protein product is CASSATQPADTQYF.

V usage is TRBV7-9 and J usage is TRBJ2-1; D unclear. The germline V gene encodes CDR1 SEHNR and CDR2 FQNEAQ (reference sequence). The length of the CDR3 is 13 residues. Trimming removed 8 bases at V and 6 bases at J, with 14 bases between. CDR3 in amino acids: CASSSRRPNEQFF. DNA for the CDR3: TGTGCCAGCTCCAGTCGCAGGCCCAATGAGCAGTTCTTC.

The sample holds many counts of this clonotype. V and J are TRBV7-9 and TRBJ2-3, with D tentatively TRBD2 (6 bases). This CDR3 is built from 14 residues. In germline, CDR1 is SEHNR, CDR2 FQNEAQ (reference sequence). Trimming pared 4 bases from V and 5 bases from J, leaving 13 bases between. CDR3 sequence: CASSSLLGGDTQYF. CDR3 DNA: TGTGCCAGCAGCTCACTACTGGGGGGAGATACGCAGTATTTT.

This clonotype was seen more than once but under ten times. This rearrangement joins TRBV18 to TRBJ2-7; TRBD1 matches 10 bases. Germline CDR1 KGHSH, CDR2 LQKENI. CDR3 length: 14 amino acids. The V and J ends lost 4 bases and 2 bases, in that order; junction bases with no gene match: 2. The CDR3 sequence is CASSQGTGAYEQYV. For the CDR3, the DNA is TGTGCCAGCTCACAGGGGACAGGGGCCTACGAGCAGTACGTC.

This clonotype was counted at least ten times. In DNA, the CDR3 is TGTGCCAGCAGCCAGGAGAGGGAGCGGATATCTGGGGCCAACGTCCTGACTTTC. Its protein is CASSQERERISGANVLTF. This chain connects TRBV3-1 to TRBJ2-6, with a possible D match to TRBD2 (5 bases). Germline-derived CDR1 and CDR2 are LGHDT and YNNKEL (reference sequence). The CDR3 runs to 18 residues. Trimming took 3 bases from V and 1 from J, leaving 16 bases between them.

The table lists this clonotype with many counts. The rearrangement joins TRBV3-1 to TRBJ2-7; perhaps TRBD2 as D (5 bases). V was cut by 8 bases and J by 5 bases, with 16 bases left in between. This CDR3 has 13 residues. Germline CDR1 LGHDT, CDR2 YNNKEL (reference sequence). CDR3 loop: CASGGPEVHEQYF. In nucleotides, the CDR3 is TGTGCCAGCGGCGGTCCGGAGGTCCACGAGCAGTACTTC.

This clonotype came up many times. The chain links TRBV20-1 to TRBJ1-5, with 10 bases matching TRBD1. CDR1 is DFQATT, CDR2 SNEGSKA, per germline (reference sequence). The CDR3 contains 13 residues. Germline trimming cut 6 bases from V and 5 bases from J; bases unmatched to any gene: 4. As DNA, the CDR3 is TGCAGTGCCCTGACAGGGGGCGATCAGCCCCAGCATTTT. Translated: CSALTGGDQPQHF.

There are many counts of this clonotype. The CDR3 DNA reads as TGCGCCAGCAGCCAAGGAGCAGGGGACTATGGCTACACCTTC. Its translation is CASSQGAGDYGYTF. J is TRBJ1-2 and V is TRBV4-1; tentative D call: TRBD1 (6 bases). From germline, CDR1 is MGHRA and CDR2 YSYEKL. The length of the CDR3 is 14 residues. Trimming took off 1 base at V and 3 bases at J, with 9 bases between the two ends.

Ten or more counts support this clonotype. V usage is TRBV5-1 and J usage is TRBJ2-3; 12 nucleotides align to TRBD2. Looked up from germline, CDR1 is SGHRS and CDR2 is YFSETQ. The ends lost 7 bases at V and 6 bases at J; junction bases unmatched: 3. This CDR3 has 13 amino acids. CDR3 DNA: TGCGCCAGCTCTAGCGGGGGGGCCGATACGCAGTATTTT. Amino acids: CASSSGGADTQYF.

This clonotype has just a few counts. The rearrangement links TRBV4-3 to TRBJ2-2; TRBD1 or TRBD2 may be the D gene (6 bases each). The CDR3 is 18 amino acids. V shed 0 bases and J shed 2 bases, with 16 bases lying between them. Germline CDR1 is LGHNA and CDR2 is YSLEER. CDR3 in DNA: TGCGCCAGCAGCCAAGAACCCCCCGGGGGCATAAACACCGGGGAGCTGTTTTTT. Its protein product is CASSQEPPGGINTGELFF.